A single sample is the source of the 28 T cell receptor beta chains below, sequenced in a study of T cells in Graves' hyperthyroidism and ophthalmopathy. TCR beta CDR3 regions were amplified from RNA. A first-round RT-PCR of the TCR CDR3 used the HTBI primer set. TCRdb re-called the multiplex PCR reads with MiXCR, one entry per CDR3 protein. The repertoire has about 600,000 distinct CDR3 sequences, roughly a sixth of them found once; the top ten carry less than 3.5%. What was sequenced was blood. These receptors were collected from a woman in her thirties or forties with Graves' ophthalmopathy.

This clonotype was observed a few times. V usage is TRBV20-1 and J usage is TRBJ2-1; 11 nucleotides align to TRBD2. V was clipped by 6 bases and J by 10 bases; unmatched bases: 14. CDR1 is DFQATT and CDR2 is SNEGSKA in the germline V gene (reference sequence). CDR3 length equals 15 residues. For the CDR3, the DNA is TGCAGTGCCAGACCGTCACTAGCGGGAGCCGGCGAGCAGTTCTTC. Amino acid sequence: CSARPSLAGAGEQFF.

This rearrangement joins TRBV6-1 to TRBJ1-6; no definite D call. The V and J ends lost 6 bases and 3 bases respectively, with 3 bases between them. Germline V gene lookup returns CDR1 MNHNS and CDR2 SASEGT. This CDR3 region has 12 residues. CDR3 sequence: CASSNYNSPLHF. In DNA form, the CDR3 reads TGTGCCAGCAGCAACTATAATTCACCCCTCCACTTT.

The sample holds a few counts of this clonotype. The J gene is TRBJ1-4, the V gene TRBV6-1, with D perhaps matching TRBD1 (6 bases). V lost 5 bases, J lost 3 bases, and 7 bases lay in between. The germline V gene encodes CDR1 MNHNS and CDR2 SASEGT. The CDR3 is 13 residues long. CDR3 sequence reads: CASSRQANEKLFF. The CDR3 region has the DNA TGTGCCAGCAGTCGACAGGCTAATGAAAAACTGTTTTTT.

This clonotype was seen ten or more times. The chain recombines TRBV29-1 with TRBJ1-4, with TRBD1 as a possible D gene (5 bases). CDR1 and CDR2 (germline): SQVTM, ANQGSEA. V was clipped by 5 bases and J by 1 base, with 8 bases between them. The CDR3 covers 13 residues. The CDR3 sequence: CSVLDRTNEKLFF. The CDR3 DNA sequence: TGCAGCGTTTTAGACAGAACTAATGAAAAACTGTTTTTT.

In this sample, this clonotype turned up many times. The V and J genes are TRBV15 and TRBJ2-1; 8 bases align to TRBD2. The germline V gene encodes CDR1 LNHNV and CDR2 YYDKDF (reference sequence). CDR3 length: 15 residues. J lost 6 bases, V lost 6 bases, and 10 bases had no gene match. The CDR3 protein is CATRGGTGTSNEQFF. DNA of the CDR3: TGTGCCACCAGGGGGGGAACCGGGACTAGCAATGAGCAGTTCTTC.

About this clonotype itself: This sequence may be a read error, since a much larger clone differs from it by one base. The chain couples TRBV7-3 to TRBJ2-1, with 9 bases matching TRBD2. CDR1 is SGHTA, CDR2 FQGTGA, per germline. CDR3 length: 15 amino acids. CDR3 DNA sequence: TGCGCCAGCAGCCAAGAAGGGCGGGGGGGCTTTGGGCAGTTCTTC. Its translation is CASSQEGRGGFGQFF.

This clonotype was observed at least ten times. The J gene is TRBJ1-1, the V gene TRBV20-1; tentative D call: TRBD1 (6 bases). The germline V and J ends were trimmed by 6 bases and 5 bases, with 10 bases remaining between them. Germline V gene data show CDR1 as DFQATT and CDR2 as SNEGSKA (reference sequence). There are 11 residues in the CDR3. As DNA, the CDR3 is TGCAGTGCCGAAGGACAGACTGAAGCTTTCTTT. Its translation is CSAEGQTEAFF.

This clonotype was counted ten times or more. This chain links TRBV20-1 with TRBJ2-3, with D possibly TRBD2 on 5 matching bases. The CDR3 runs to 14 residues. Trimming removed 3 bases at V and 2 bases at J, with 12 bases between. Germline assignment: CDR1 DFQATT and CDR2 SNEGSKA (reference sequence). CDR3 amino acids: CSASLGRNTDTQYF. The CDR3 DNA reads as TGCAGTGCTAGTCTGGGGAGAAACACAGATACGCAGTATTTT.

This clonotype has only a few counts. This chain uses TRBV7-2 with TRBJ2-1; 7 bases match TRBD1. The trim removed 5 bases at V and 10 bases at J, leaving 14 bases unmatched. CDR1 and CDR2 from the germline V gene are SGHTA and FQGNSA. This CDR3 spans 15 amino acids. The CDR3: CASSPLGRGWKEQFF. The CDR3 nucleotides read TGTGCCAGCAGCCCCTTGGGCAGGGGGTGGAAAGAGCAGTTCTTC.

The chain couples TRBV5-1 to TRBJ2-1, with 11 bases aligning to TRBD1. The germline V gene encodes CDR1 SGHRS and CDR2 YFSETQ. J was trimmed by 1 base and V by 5 bases; bases with no gene match: 8. There are 17 residues in the CDR3. The CDR3 nucleotides read TGCGCCAGCAGTAAACCCGGGACAGGGGGTTCCTACAATGAGCAGTTCTTC. The encoded protein is CASSKPGTGGSYNEQFF.

The chain couples TRBV19 to TRBJ2-3, with D maybe TRBD2 (6 bases). The CDR3 runs 15 residues. Trimming pared 2 bases from V and 4 bases from J, leaving 13 bases between. CDR1 and CDR2 from the germline V gene are LNHDA and SQIVND (reference sequence). CDR3 region: CASSISRERADTQYF. The CDR3 nucleotides read TGTGCCAGTAGTATAAGCCGGGAGAGGGCAGATACGCAGTATTTT.

This clonotype was recorded a few times. This rearrangement joins TRBV6-1 to TRBJ2-4, with TRBD2 matching 7 bases. Trimming removed 2 bases from V and 1 base from J; junction bases left unmatched: 2. CDR3 length: 15 amino acids. From germline, CDR1 is MNHNS and CDR2 SASEGT. The CDR3, as DNA: TGTGCCAGCAGTGAATTGCGGGGGGCCAAAAACATTCAGTACTTC. This gives the protein CASSELRGAKNIQYF.

The CDR3 spells CASGPPGSGGAADTQYF. In DNA form, the CDR3 reads TGTGCTAGTGGCCCCCCGGGTAGCGGGGGGGCGGCAGATACGCAGTATTTT. The chain uses TRBV12-5 and TRBJ2-3; 11 nucleotides align to TRBD2. The V gene end was trimmed by 6 bases and the J gene end by 4 bases; junction bases not matched to a gene: 12. Germline assignment: CDR1 LGHNT and CDR2 FRNRAP. The CDR3 has 17 amino acids. Full variable domain (outside the CDR3, taken from reference TRBV12-5 and TRBJ2-3): DARVTQTPRHKVTEMGQEVTMRCQPILGHNTVFWYRQTMMQGLELLAYFRNRAPLDDSGMPKDRFSAEMPDATLATLKIQPSEPRDSAVYFCASGPPGSGGAADTQYFGPGTRLTVL.

This clonotype came up many times. The junction and the germline gene differ at one end; a read error may be behind it. The rearrangement joins TRBV6-1 to TRBJ2-3, with D perhaps matching TRBD2 (5 bases). This CDR3 is 16 amino acids long. Looked up from germline, CDR1 is MNHNS and CDR2 is SASEGT. The CDR3 is CASREFLASSTDTQYF. The CDR3 coding sequence is TGTGCCAGCCGTGAATTTCTAGCATCTAGCACAGATACGCAGTATTTT.

The V gene is TRBV7-9, the J gene TRBJ2-2; TRBD2 agrees at 13 bases. Per the germline V gene, CDR1 is SEHNR and CDR2 is FQNEAQ (reference sequence). The V gene end was trimmed by 5 bases and the J gene end by 3 bases; junction bases not matched to a gene: 12. This CDR3 has 19 residues. The CDR3: CASSGAGTSGTSYTGELFF. The CDR3 nucleotides read TGTGCCAGCAGCGGGGCCGGGACTAGCGGGACCAGTTACACCGGGGAGCTGTTTTTT. Full variable domain (rest looked up from reference TRBV7-9 and TRBJ2-2): DTGVSQNPRHKITKRGQNVTFRCDPISEHNRLYWYRQTLGQGPEFLTYFQNEAQLEKSRLLSDRFSAERPKGSFSTLEIQRTEQGDSAMYLCASSGAGTSGTSYTGELFFGEGSRLTVL.

This clonotype turned up a few times. This chain joins TRBV19 and TRBJ2-5; no firm D call. This CDR3 spans 13 amino acids. V was pared by 3 bases and J by 1 base, with 6 bases between. CDR1 and CDR2 (germline): LNHDA, SQIVND (reference sequence). DNA of the CDR3: TGTGCCAGTAGTATCTCTCTCCAAGAGACCCAGTACTTC. Translated: CASSISLQETQYF.

Only a few counts were recorded for this clonotype. The chain combines TRBV6-5 with TRBJ1-1; possibly TRBD1 for D (5 bases). V was cut by 9 bases and J by 7 bases, with 12 bases left in between. Germline V gives CDR1 MNHEY, CDR2 SVGAGI. The CDR3 runs 11 residues. The CDR3 sequence is CASEGPSEAFF. The CDR3 DNA sequence: TGTGCCAGTGAGGGACCCAGTGAAGCTTTCTTT.

The sample holds many counts of this clonotype. V usage is TRBV20-1 and J usage is TRBJ2-5, with 9 bases that match TRBD2. From germline, CDR1 is DFQATT and CDR2 SNEGSKA (reference sequence). The CDR3 extends over 15 amino acids. V lost 3 bases and J lost 2; bases outside the gene matches: 7. CDR3 residues: CSASGSGGLQETQYF. The CDR3 coding sequence is TGCAGTGCTAGTGGGAGCGGGGGGCTGCAAGAGACCCAGTACTTC.

On this clonotype itself: It may be a read error: a sequence one base away is much more abundant. The chain couples TRBV3-1 to TRBJ1-1, with TRBD1 identical over 11 bases. Losses at the gene ends were 11 bases for V and 5 bases for J; bases not matched to a gene: 13. The CDR3 loop spans 15 amino acids. In germline, CDR1 is LGHDT, CDR2 YNNKEL (reference sequence). The CDR3 loop is CAGARTGGIKTEAFF. CDR3 in DNA: TGTGCCGGCGCAAGGACAGGGGGCATTAAGACTGAAGCTTTCTTT.

V and J are TRBV30 and TRBJ2-2, with D unclear. V was clipped by 4 bases and J by 12 bases, with 9 bases between them. The CDR3 loop spans 10 amino acids. Germline values: CDR1 GTSNPN, CDR2 SVGIG (reference sequence). CDR3 sequence reads: CAWIHVKLFF. The CDR3 region has the DNA TGTGCCTGGATCCATGTTAAGCTGTTTTTT. The full variable domain, completed using reference TRBV30 and TRBJ2-2, is SQTIHQWPATLVQPVGSPLSLECTVEGTSNPNLYWYRQAAGRGLQLLFYSVGIGQISSEVPQNLSASRPQDRQFILSSKKLLLSDSGFYLCAWIHVKLFFGEGSRLTVL.

This clonotype was detected many times. The gene calls are TRBV7-9 and TRBJ2-1; D is undetermined. The V and J ends lost 6 bases and 9 bases respectively, with 9 bases between them. The CDR3 has 11 residues. In germline, CDR1 is SEHNR, CDR2 FQNEAQ (reference sequence). Written as DNA, the CDR3 is TGTGCCAGCAGTCCTAATCTTGAGCAGTTCTTC. This translates into CASSPNLEQFF.

The chain is built from TRBV30 and TRBJ1-1; 9 nucleotides agree with TRBD1. This CDR3 has 12 amino acids. V trimming: 3 bases; J trimming: 6 bases; junction bases outside the gene matches: 2. Germline CDR1 reads GTSNPN; CDR2 reads SVGIG (reference sequence). The CDR3: CAWRTGGSEAFF. CDR3 DNA: TGTGCCTGGAGGACAGGGGGTTCTGAAGCTTTCTTT.

V is TRBV20-1 and J is TRBJ2-1; D possibly corresponds to TRBD2 (7 bases). From germline, CDR1 is DFQATT and CDR2 SNEGSKA (reference sequence). The CDR3 is 19 residues long. V lost 1 base to trimming and J lost 0 bases, with 22 bases between them. CDR3 region: CSARVGRGAGESSYNEQFF. As DNA, the CDR3 is TGCAGTGCTAGAGTAGGACGGGGGGCAGGGGAAAGCTCCTACAATGAGCAGTTCTTC.

The V gene is TRBV6-1, the J gene TRBJ2-2; 7 positions match TRBD2. Trimming took 6 bases from V and 7 from J; bases not matched to a gene: 11. Looked up from germline, CDR1 is MNHNS and CDR2 is SASEGT. The CDR3 is 15 residues long. CDR3 nucleotide sequence: TGTGCCAGCAGGGGCGCGGGGGTGGCGGGCGGGGAGCTGTTTTTT. Translated, it gives CASRGAGVAGGELFF.

With respect to this clonotype: A read error may explain this, as a much larger clone is one base away. The CDR3 reads CALSVQGTYEQYF. The CDR3, as DNA: TGTGCCTTGAGTGTACAGGGGACCTACGAGCAGTACTTC. This chain connects TRBV30 to TRBJ2-7, with TRBD1 matching over 7 bases. This CDR3 region has 13 residues. Germline CDR1 and CDR2: GTSNPN and SVGIG (reference sequence).

This chain connects TRBV4-1 to TRBJ1-2; D unresolved. The V and J ends lost 0 bases and 4 bases respectively, with 18 bases between them. Germline V gene lookup returns CDR1 MGHRA and CDR2 YSYEKL. This CDR3 has 17 amino acids. CDR3 residues: CASSQERENIYRYGYTF. DNA of the CDR3: TGCGCCAGCAGCCAAGAACGGGAGAATATTTACCGCTATGGCTACACCTTC.

For this clonotype: This may be a read error: a much more frequent sequence differs by one nucleotide. V gene TRBV12-3 or TRBV12-4 combines with J gene TRBJ1-5, with TRBD1 identical over 9 bases. This CDR3 comprises 16 residues. The V gene end was trimmed by 1 base and the J gene end by 7 bases; junction bases not matched to a gene: 8. This chain's CDR3 is CASSLGDRELEQPQHF. In DNA, the CDR3 is TGTGCCAGCAGTTTAGGGGACAGGGAACTTGAACAGCCCCAGCATTTT.

The CDR3 region is CASSPRRERSPLHF. As DNA, the CDR3 is TGTGCCAGCAGTCCGCGCAGGGAGAGGTCACCCCTCCACTTT. This chain uses TRBV27 with TRBJ1-6; possibly TRBD1 for D (5 bases). The CDR3 is made up of 14 amino acids. V dropped 5 bases and J dropped 10 bases, with 15 bases sitting between them. Germline V CDR1 and CDR2: MNHEY, SMNVEV (reference sequence).